This is a list of T cell receptor beta chains from one sample in a study of T cells in Graves' hyperthyroidism and ophthalmopathy. TCRdb called the multiplex PCR reads again in MiXCR, with one record for every CDR3 protein. Altogether roughly 300,000 distinct CDR3 sequences are present, around 23% being singletons, with the ten largest covering about 50%. Sequencing was done on a sample of blood. Every receptor here comes from a woman aged 50 to 65 with Graves' hyperthyroidism. CDR3s include the opening cysteine and the closing phenylalanine or tryptophan. The order of the fields is CDR3 protein, CDR3 DNA, D gene, J gene, clone size, V gene. D genes are given only for firm matches. Expanded clones get a size class; other rows say once, few or many, or leave the size out.

cdr3_aa: CSASRTGLYEQYF
cdr3_nt: TGCAGTGCTAGCCGGACAGGCCTCTACGAGCAGTACTTC
d_call: TRBD1
j_call: TRBJ2-7
clone_size: many
v_call: TRBV20-1

cdr3_aa: CASSPRTGSTGELFF
cdr3_nt: TGTGCCAGCAGCCCCCGGACAGGCTCCACCGGGGAGCTGTTTTTT
d_call: TRBD1
j_call: TRBJ2-2
clone_size: once
v_call: TRBV7-3

cdr3_aa: CASSQVQRETQYF
cdr3_nt: TGTGCCAGCAGCCAAGTCCAAAGGGAGACCCAGTACTTC
d_call: NA
j_call: TRBJ2-5
clone_size: many
v_call: TRBV3-1

cdr3_aa: CAWSVLGDLNTGELFF
cdr3_nt: TGTGCCTGGAGTGTACTTGGGGACTTGAACACCGGGGAGCTGTTTTTT
d_call: NA
j_call: TRBJ2-2
clone_size: NA
v_call: TRBV30

cdr3_aa: CSEGGARTDTPYF
cdr3_nt: TGCAGTGAGGGGGGGGCCCGCACAGATACGCCGTATTTT
d_call: NA
j_call: TRBJ2-3
clone_size: NA
v_call: TRBV20-1

cdr3_aa: CASSEGLVTNEQFF
cdr3_nt: TGCGCCAGCAGTGAGGGACTAGTCACCAATGAGCAGTTCTTC
d_call: TRBD2
j_call: TRBJ2-1
clone_size: few
v_call: TRBV10-1

cdr3_aa: CASSQDSQGAQNTEAFF
cdr3_nt: TGCGCCAGCAGCCAAGATTCCCAGGGGGCGCAGAACACTGAAGCTTTCTTT
d_call: TRBD1
j_call: TRBJ1-1
clone_size: many
v_call: TRBV4-1

cdr3_aa: CASSLYGRGNQPQHF
cdr3_nt: TGTGCCAGCAGTTTATATGGGAGAGGCAATCAGCCCCAGCATTTT
d_call: NA
j_call: TRBJ1-5
clone_size: many
v_call: TRBV27

cdr3_aa: CASTRMTGANVLTF
cdr3_nt: TGTGCCAGTACCCGGATGACTGGGGCCAACGTCCTGACTTTC
d_call: NA
j_call: TRBJ2-6
clone_size: few
v_call: TRBV19

cdr3_aa: CASSDWADVNPAKNIQYF
cdr3_nt: TGTGCCAGCAGTGATTGGGCGGACGTAAACCCTGCCAAAAACATTCAGTACTTC
d_call: NA
j_call: TRBJ2-4
clone_size: NA
v_call: TRBV25-1

cdr3_aa: CASSFPRTGEIHGELFF
cdr3_nt: TGCGCCAGCAGCTTCCCACGGACAGGGGAAATACACGGGGAGCTGTTTTTT
d_call: TRBD1
j_call: TRBJ2-2
clone_size: NA
v_call: TRBV5-1

cdr3_aa: CASQFGSAYGYTF
cdr3_nt: TGTGCCAGCCAGTTCGGGTCAGCTTATGGCTACACCTTC
d_call: NA
j_call: TRBJ1-2
clone_size: NA
v_call: TRBV2

cdr3_aa: CASRPSAGNTGELFF
cdr3_nt: TGTGCCAGCAGACCTTCGGCTGGGAACACCGGGGAGCTGTTTTTT
d_call: NA
j_call: TRBJ2-2
clone_size: many
v_call: TRBV28

cdr3_aa: CASSPLRDSYNSPLHF
cdr3_nt: TGTGCCAGCAGTCCGCTCCGAGACAGCTATAATTCACCCCTCCACTTT
d_call: NA
j_call: TRBJ1-6
clone_size: many
v_call: TRBV12-3/TRBV12-4

cdr3_aa: CASSGPGTSGGVLYNEQYF
cdr3_nt: TGTGCCAGCAGTGGACCGGGGACTAGCGGGGGGGTACTATACAATGAGCAGTACTTC
d_call: TRBD2
j_call: TRBJ2-7
clone_size: NA
v_call: TRBV25-1

cdr3_aa: CASSPMTADEQYF
cdr3_nt: TGTGCCAGCTCACCAATGACAGCTGACGAGCAGTACTTC
d_call: NA
j_call: TRBJ2-7
clone_size: many
v_call: TRBV18

cdr3_aa: CASSPGGLSSYEQYF
cdr3_nt: TGTGCCAGCAGCCCCGGGGGCCTGAGCTCCTACGAGCAGTACTTC
d_call: NA
j_call: TRBJ2-7
clone_size: NA
v_call: TRBV7-9

cdr3_aa: CASSSAGTGYYEQYF
cdr3_nt: TGTGCCAGCAGCTCTGCCGGGACAGGGTACTACGAGCAGTACTTC
d_call: TRBD1
j_call: TRBJ2-7
clone_size: NA
v_call: TRBV11-2

cdr3_aa: CASGTVNTEAFF
cdr3_nt: TGTGCCAGCGGGACGGTTAACACTGAAGCTTTCTTT
d_call: NA
j_call: TRBJ1-1
clone_size: many
v_call: TRBV28

cdr3_aa: CASSWGQTPGEQYF
cdr3_nt: TGTGCCAGCTCGTGGGGACAGACCCCTGGCGAGCAGTACTTC
d_call: TRBD1
j_call: TRBJ2-7
clone_size: many
v_call: TRBV6-1

cdr3_aa: CASSGAGDYYGYTF
cdr3_nt: TGCGCCAGCAGCGGGGCAGGGGATTACTATGGCTACACCTTC
d_call: NA
j_call: TRBJ1-2
clone_size: few
v_call: TRBV5-1

cdr3_aa: CASKSRVGNAETQYF
cdr3_nt: TGTGCCAGCAAGTCTCGGGTCGGAAACGCGGAGACCCAGTACTTC
d_call: NA
j_call: TRBJ2-5
clone_size: many
v_call: TRBV2

cdr3_aa: CASSSQLYQETQYF
cdr3_nt: TGTGCCAGCAGCTCTCAGCTGTACCAAGAGACCCAGTACTTC
d_call: NA
j_call: TRBJ2-5
clone_size: NA
v_call: TRBV7-9

cdr3_aa: CSASGQGNTGELFF
cdr3_nt: TGCAGTGCCTCGGGACAGGGGAACACCGGGGAGCTGTTTTTT
d_call: TRBD1
j_call: TRBJ2-2
clone_size: many
v_call: TRBV20-1

cdr3_aa: CASLRDASSYNEQFF
cdr3_nt: TGTGCCAGCCTCCGGGACGCGAGCTCCTACAATGAGCAGTTCTTC
d_call: NA
j_call: TRBJ2-1
clone_size: few
v_call: TRBV19

cdr3_aa: CASRRTGAVYEQYF
cdr3_nt: TGTGCCAGCAGACGTACAGGGGCCGTTTACGAGCAGTACTTC
d_call: TRBD1
j_call: TRBJ2-7
clone_size: many
v_call: TRBV28

cdr3_aa: CSAGAYNEQFF
cdr3_nt: TGCAGTGCAGGGGCTTACAATGAGCAGTTCTTC
d_call: NA
j_call: TRBJ2-1
clone_size: many
v_call: TRBV20-1

cdr3_aa: CSVGGGGPTYNEQFF
cdr3_nt: TGCAGCGTTGGAGGCGGGGGCCCAACCTACAATGAGCAGTTCTTC
d_call: NA
j_call: TRBJ2-1
clone_size: NA
v_call: TRBV29-1

cdr3_aa: CASSWGNSPLHF
cdr3_nt: TGTGCCAGCAGTTGGGGGAATTCACCCCTCCACTTT
d_call: NA
j_call: TRBJ1-6
clone_size: few
v_call: TRBV28

cdr3_aa: CASSRGTIQAKNIQYF
cdr3_nt: TGTGCCAGCAGCCGGGGGACTATCCAAGCCAAAAACATTCAGTACTTC
d_call: TRBD2
j_call: TRBJ2-4
clone_size: NA
v_call: TRBV7-2

cdr3_aa: CASSLGGSEQYF
cdr3_nt: TGTGCCAGCAGCTTAGGTGGAAGCGAGCAGTACTTC
d_call: NA
j_call: TRBJ2-7
clone_size: many
v_call: TRBV7-9

cdr3_aa: CASSPSGGRLTGEQYF
cdr3_nt: TGTGCCAGCAGTCCTTCTGGGGGGCGTCTGACCGGCGAGCAGTACTTC
d_call: NA
j_call: TRBJ2-7
clone_size: few
v_call: TRBV28